This is a list of T cell receptor beta chains from one sample in a study of post-analysis software for immune sequencing data. MiXCR, run by TCRdb on the PCR reads, gives a single entry per CDR3 protein. The table has roughly 580,000 distinct CDR3 sequences, roughly 46% seen once; the top ten hold under 2%. The sequenced sample consisted of blood. The receptor set was obtained from a girl aged 10 to 17 with multiple sclerosis. The CDR3 runs from the conserved cysteine through the conserved F or W. D genes are given only for firm matches. A clone size is listed for some rows: how often the clone was seen (once, few, many), or a class if it is expanded.

>TRBV7-2|.|TRBJ2-6|.
TGTGCCAGCAGCTTAGGAGGGATCGGGGCCAACGTCCTGACTTTC
CASSLGGIGANVLTF
>TRBV4-1|.|TRBJ1-5|.
TGCGCCAGCAGCCAAGATCAAGGCAGCCCGAATCAGCCCCAGCATTTT
CASSQDQGSPNQPQHF
>TRBV12-3/TRBV12-4|.|TRBJ1-2|.
TGTGCCAGCAGTTCCTACGGGAAGGGGAACTATGGCTACACCTTC
CASSSYGKGNYGYTF
>TRBV11-2|few|TRBJ2-5|.
TGTGCCAGCACCCGTTCCCGAGAGACCCAGTACTTC
CASTRSRETQYF
>TRBV25-1|.|TRBJ2-7|TRBD1
TGTGCCAGCAGTGATCGACCAGGGGGTTCCTACGAGCAGTACTTC
CASSDRPGGSYEQYF
>TRBV12-3/TRBV12-4|.|TRBJ2-1|.
TGTGCCAGCAGGCAGGGGACAAATGAGCAGTTCTTC
CASRQGTNEQFF
>TRBV20-1|.|TRBJ2-1|TRBD2
TGCAGTGGGACTAGCGGGGGGTCTGGGAATGAGCAGTTCTTC
CSGTSGGSGNEQFF
>TRBV4-2|.|TRBJ2-1|TRBD2
TGTGCCGGCAGCCAAGAAGGACTAGCGGGAGGGGGTTACAATGAGCAGTTCTTC
CAGSQEGLAGGGYNEQFF
>TRBV3-1|few|TRBJ2-7|TRBD2
TGTGCCAGCAGCCAGGAATGGCGGGGGGCGCGAGAGCAGTACTTC
CASSQEWRGAREQYF
>TRBV12-3/TRBV12-4|few|TRBJ2-5|TRBD1
TGTGCCAGCAGTACAGACAGGGGTCGGGAGACCCAGTACTTC
CASSTDRGRETQYF
>TRBV3-1|.|TRBJ2-3|.
TGTGCCAGCAGCCAAGGCTTCCGGGACCCCGGGCAGTATTTT
CASSQGFRDPGQYF
>TRBV29-1|.|TRBJ2-3|TRBD2
TGCAGCGTTGAAGATCGTTCAGCGGGGGGCCGCACAGATACGCAGTATTTT
CSVEDRSAGGRTDTQYF
>TRBV6-5|.|TRBJ2-1|TRBD2
TGTGCCAGCATGTTACTAGCGGGTCCCAATGAGCAGTTCTTC
CASMLLAGPNEQFF
>TRBV5-5|.|TRBJ2-7|TRBD1
TGTGCCAGCAGTACCCGGACAGGGCCGAACTACGAGCAGTACTTC
CASSTRTGPNYEQYF
>TRBV5-1|.|TRBJ2-7|.
TGCGCCAGCAGCGGCCGGGACCAAAGAGGAGGCGAGCAGTACTTC
CASSGRDQRGGEQYF
>TRBV7-9|.|TRBJ2-1|TRBD2
TGTGCCAGCAGCTTAGCGCGCCGGGAGGGCAATGAGCAGTTCTTC
CASSLARREGNEQFF
>TRBV5-1|.|TRBJ1-5|TRBD1
TGCGCCAGCAGCCCAGGGACAGACCCTAGCAATCAGCCCCAGCATTTT
CASSPGTDPSNQPQHF
>TRBV12-3/TRBV12-4|.|TRBJ2-1|TRBD1
TGTGCCAGCAGTTCCGGGACAGGGGGCCAGTGGAGGGGCGATGAGCAGTTCTTC
CASSSGTGGQWRGDEQFF
>TRBV7-2|few|TRBJ2-3|TRBD2
TGTGCCAGCAGCTTAGAGCGGGGGGCCTCAGATACGCAGTATTTT
CASSLERGASDTQYF
>TRBV12-3/TRBV12-4|once|TRBJ1-6|.
TGTGCCAGCAGTTTGGCAGGGACAACACCCCTCCACTTT
CASSLAGTTPLHF
>TRBV12-3/TRBV12-4|few|TRBJ2-1|TRBD2
TGTGCCAGCAGTTTAGCCGGGACTACTAATGAGCAGTTCTTC
CASSLAGTTNEQFF
>TRBV10-3|.|TRBJ2-7|.
TGTGCCATCAGTGGACAGGCCTACGAGCAGTACTTC
CAISGQAYEQYF
>TRBV6-1|.|TRBJ2-2|TRBD1
TGTGCCGGGAGGAGGGACAGGGAGCCCCGCGCTGGCACCGGGGAGCTGTTTTTT
CAGRRDREPRAGTGELFF
>TRBV29-1|.|TRBJ2-7|TRBD1
TGCAGCGTCGACCCCGGGACAGGGGGATTGGAGCAGTACTTC
CSVDPGTGGLEQYF
>TRBV28|.|TRBJ2-1|TRBD2
TGTGCCAGCAGTTTGTTGACGGGGGGGAGCTCCTACAATGAGCAGTTCTTC
CASSLLTGGSSYNEQFF
>TRBV7-9|.|TRBJ2-5|TRBD1
TGTGCCAGCAGCTTACAGGGGGCGTATAGGGGGACCCAGTACTTC
CASSLQGAYRGTQYF
>TRBV20-1|.|TRBJ2-3|TRBD2
TGCAGTGCTAGAAGACTAGCGGGCACCTCAGGTTCAGATACGCAGTATTTT
CSARRLAGTSGSDTQYF
>TRBV7-9|once|TRBJ2-3|.
TGTGCCAGCAGCTTAGGGGGACCTAGAAGCACAGATACGCAGTATTTT
CASSLGGPRSTDTQYF
>TRBV9|few|TRBJ2-3|.
TGTGCCAGCAGCGTAGGTGAGGGAGGCACAGATACGCAGTATTTT
CASSVGEGGTDTQYF
>TRBV10-3|once|TRBJ2-1|TRBD2
TGTGCCATCAGTGAGTCGCGGGGGGCTAGCGGGGCGTACAATGAGCAGTTCTTC
CAISESRGASGAYNEQFF
>TRBV7-9|.|TRBJ1-2|.
TGTGCCAGCAGCGAAGGGCCTTCCGGTGGCTACACCTTC
CASSEGPSGGYTF
>TRBV10-3|.|TRBJ2-1|.
TGTGCCATCAGGACCGCACAGGGCGGGGATGAGCAGTTCTTC
CAIRTAQGGDEQFF
>TRBV10-3|.|TRBJ2-3|TRBD2
TGTGCCATCAGCGCAAGTAGCGGGGGTAGCACAGATACGCAGTATTTT
CAISASSGGSTDTQYF
>TRBV5-1|.|TRBJ2-1|.
TGCGCCAGCAGCTTTGGCGCTTGGAATGAGCAGTTCTTC
CASSFGAWNEQFF
>TRBV4-2|few|TRBJ2-7|TRBD2
TGTGCCAGCAGCCATGAGCTAGCGGGGGGATACGAGCAGTACTTC
CASSHELAGGYEQYF
>TRBV20-1|.|TRBJ2-3|TRBD1
TGCAGTGCTAACAGGGGGTCGGGAGATACGCAGTATTTT
CSANRGSGDTQYF
>TRBV5-1|many|TRBJ2-5|.
TGTGCCAGCAGTCGGGACCCGCAAGAGACCCAGTACTTC
CASSRDPQETQYF
>TRBV11-3|once|TRBJ1-2|.
TGTGCCAGCAGCTTCGGGGGGGGGCCTTATGGCTACACCTTC
CASSFGGGPYGYTF
>TRBV4-1|.|TRBJ1-5|.
TGCGCCAGCAGCACCCCGGACAGCCGCAATCAGCCCCAGCATTTT
CASSTPDSRNQPQHF
>TRBV18|.|TRBJ2-7|.
TGTGCCAGCTCACCGCATACTGGGATTTTTTACGAGCAGTACTTC
CASSPHTGIFYEQYF
>TRBV20-1|.|TRBJ2-7|TRBD2
TGCAGTGCGCTCGGCGGACTAGCGAAGTCCTACGAGCAGTACTTC
CSALGGLAKSYEQYF
>TRBV7-6|few|TRBJ2-3|TRBD2
TGTGCCAGCAGCCTCTACCCGAGCGGGGCTAGCACAGATACGCAGTATTTT
CASSLYPSGASTDTQYF
>TRBV12-3/TRBV12-4|few|TRBJ1-2|.
TGTGCCAGCAGTTTGGACAGCTACTCCTATGGCTACACCTTC
CASSLDSYSYGYTF
>TRBV4-1|.|TRBJ2-7|.
TGCGCCAGCAGCCTTCACAGGAACTCCTACGAGCAGTACTTC
CASSLHRNSYEQYF
>TRBV20-1|.|TRBJ2-5|.
TGCAGTGCCCCTCTAAAGGGGAAAGAGACCCAGTACTTC
CSAPLKGKETQYF
>TRBV5-5|medium-sized|TRBJ2-7|.
TGTGCCAGCAGCTTCAGACAGGCCAAGCAGTACTTC
CASSFRQAKQYF
>TRBV5-5|few|TRBJ2-7|.
TGTGCCAGCAGCCTCCGGGACTCTCCCGAGCAGTACTTC
CASSLRDSPEQYF
>TRBV12-3/TRBV12-4|.|TRBJ1-5|.
TGTGCCAGCACGGTTAGCAATCAGCCCCAGCATTTT
CASTVSNQPQHF
>TRBV4-1|.|TRBJ1-6|.
TGCGCCAGCAGCCAAGGCCCGGGCGGGACCCTCCACTTT
CASSQGPGGTLHF
>TRBV12-3/TRBV12-4|few|TRBJ2-1|TRBD1
TGTGCCAGCAGCCGGAACAGGGGATCCTACAATGAGCAGTTCTTC
CASSRNRGSYNEQFF
>TRBV12-3/TRBV12-4|.|TRBJ1-1|.
TGTGCCAGCAGTCGGAAGTTTCCCGGAGAGGCTTTCTTT
CASSRKFPGEAFF
>TRBV29-1|.|TRBJ2-7|.
TGCAGCGTCGGTGAGAGCAGGCTTTTCTACGAGCAGTACTTC
CSVGESRLFYEQYF
>TRBV4-1|few|TRBJ1-2|.
TGCGCCAGCAGCCAAGCCGACTCCAACTATGGCTACACCTTC
CASSQADSNYGYTF
>TRBV6-5|.|TRBJ2-4|.
TGCGCCAGCAGTTACTGGAAAAACATTCAGTACTTC
CASSYWKNIQYF
>TRBV29-1|few|TRBJ2-7|TRBD2
TGCAGCGTGGAACTAGCGGAAACTTCTACGGAGCAGTACTTC
CSVELAETSTEQYF
>TRBV2|.|TRBJ2-2|.
TGCGCCAGCAGTGAAGCCACTTCCTTGGCCGGGGAGCTGTTTTTT
CASSEATSLAGELFF
>TRBV10-3|.|TRBJ2-3|.
TGTGCCATCAGTGACGGGGACGTGGGAGTTATCGCAGATACGCAGTATTTT
CAISDGDVGVIADTQYF
>TRBV29-1|.|TRBJ2-3|TRBD2
TGCAGCGTCGGGGGGGCCGACACAGATACGCAGTATTTT
CSVGGADTDTQYF
>TRBV20-1|.|TRBJ2-5|.
TGCAGTGCCCCCAGGGGGGCTGGTTGGGAGACCCAGTACTTC
CSAPRGAGWETQYF